Below are 9 T cell receptor beta chains sequenced from a single sample in a study of Ad26.COV2.S vaccination and SARS-CoV-2 variants. Treatment reported: 15 to 20 received Ad26.COV2.S at low or high dose, single or two shots; 5 received placebo; per-sample allocation not given. The samples were gathered on day 63 after the first injection of vaccine or placebo. Clones were read by immunoSEQ multiplex PCR, and TCRdb kept only the in-frame ones, dropping some. The sample holds some 340,000 clones; 86% are singletons and the top ten take 1.5% to 2.5%. Specimen: peripheral blood, collected in a trial of Ad26.COV2.S vaccine versus placebo. The receptors come from a person aged 18-60 years who received the Ad26.COV2.S COVID-19 vaccine or a placebo.

The chain recombines TRBV6-6 with TRBJ2-7; D is possibly TRBD1 (6 bases). Per germline, CDR1 MNHNY and CDR2 SVGAGI (reference sequence). V lost 2 bases, J lost 3 bases, and 11 bases lay in between. This CDR3 spans 14 amino acids. DNA of the CDR3: TGTGCCAGCAGTTACGAACAGGGCCTCTACGAGCAGTACTTC. Translated: CASSYEQGLYEQYF.

The chain carries TRBV19 and TRBJ2-1, with TRBD2 as a possible D gene (5 bases). Germline CDR1 LNHDA, CDR2 SQIVND (reference sequence). The CDR3 covers 13 residues. Trimming removed 3 bases from V and 3 bases from J, with 6 bases in between. Here the CDR3 DNA reads TGTGCCAGTAGTATCGGGAACTACAATGAGCAGTTCTTC. This gives the protein CASSIGNYNEQFF.

This chain uses TRBV7-6 with TRBJ1-4; D remains unclear. Trimming removed 0 bases at V and 6 bases at J, with 11 bases between. Per germline, CDR1 SGHVS and CDR2 FNYEAQ. The CDR3 has 15 amino acids. The CDR3 DNA follows: TGTGCCAGCAGCTTAGCGGTAGGGAAGGATGAAAAACTGTTTTTT. Protein: CASSLAVGKDEKLFF.

The chain has TRBV27 and TRBJ1-1; a possible D gene is TRBD1 (5 bases). Germline CDR1 MNHEY, CDR2 SMNVEV (reference sequence). The CDR3 is 13 amino acids. The V and J ends lost 2 bases and 7 bases respectively, with 11 bases between them. DNA of the CDR3: TGTGCCAGCAGTTTAGGGAGAAGGGGTGAAGCTTTCTTT. Its translation: CASSLGRRGEAFF.

The rearrangement joins TRBV7-3 to TRBJ2-5; D is possibly TRBD2 (5 bases). Germline values: CDR1 SGHTA, CDR2 FQGTGA. V gave up 2 bases and J gave up 7 bases, with 11 bases separating them. The CDR3 covers 13 residues. DNA of the CDR3: TGTGCCAGCAGCTTAGGAGCCGAGGGGACCCAGTACTTC. It translates to CASSLGAEGTQYF. The whole variable domain, filled in from reference TRBV7-3 and TRBJ2-5, reads GAGVSQTPSNKVTEKGKYVELRCDPISGHTALYWYRQSLGQGPEFLIYFQGTGAADDSGLPNDRFFAVRPEGSVSTLKIQRTERGDSAVYLCASSLGAEGTQYFGPGTRLLVL.

This chain joins TRBV5-1 and TRBJ2-5, with TRBD1 matching 7 bases. Trimming removed 2 bases from V and 0 bases from J; junction bases left unmatched: 10. This CDR3 comprises 17 residues. Per the germline V gene, CDR1 is SGHRS and CDR2 is YFSETQ. CDR3 in DNA: TGCGCCAGCAGCTTCAGACAGGGAGTGATGTACCAAGAGACCCAGTACTTC. Translated, it gives CASSFRQGVMYQETQYF.

This chain joins TRBV6-5 and TRBJ1-3; D unresolved. Trimming took 4 bases from V and 0 from J, leaving 10 bases between them. CDR3 length: 15 amino acids. Looked up from germline, CDR1 is MNHEY and CDR2 is SVGAGI. CDR3: CASSLYKSSGNTIYF. The CDR3 nucleotides read TGTGCCAGCAGTTTGTACAAAAGCTCTGGAAACACCATATATTTT.

CDR3 in DNA: TGTGCCAGCAGGGATCCAGGCATGAACACTGAAGCTTTCTTT. It is translated as CASRDPGMNTEAFF. The genes are TRBV27 and TRBJ1-1; D call uncertain. Germline loops: CDR1 MNHEY, CDR2 SMNVEV (reference sequence). This CDR3 spans 14 amino acids. The V end lost 6 bases, the J end lost 0 bases, and 11 bases lay between the germline ends.

This clone was observed a handful of times. The genes are TRBV2 and TRBJ1-5; D is uncertain. CDR1 and CDR2 (germline): SNHLY, FYNNEI. Trimming cost V 1 base and J 9 bases, with 7 bases left between them. The CDR3 extends over 12 amino acids. CDR3 sequence reads: CASSEDPGPQHF. The CDR3 nucleotides are TGTGCCAGCAGTGAAGATCCCGGGCCCCAGCATTTT.